The T cell receptor beta chain under discussion was sequenced for a study of T cells in Graves' hyperthyroidism and ophthalmopathy. Study summary: The blood sample was taken at first diagnosis, before treatment began.

The investigators amplified TCR beta CDR3 regions from RNA transcripts. The TCR CDR3 first-round RT-PCR relied on the HTBI primer set. TCRdb processed the multiplex PCR reads anew with MiXCR; each CDR3 protein has one entry. The sample records approximately 870,000 distinct CDR3 sequences, around 39% being singletons. CDR1 and CDR2 from the germline V gene are SNHLY and FYNNEI. The CDR3 has 15 amino acids. Regarding this clonotype: Compared with germline, one end of the junction differs, possibly owing to a read error.

The clonotype was recovered from a man between 18 and 35 years old with Graves' hyperthyroidism. The source material was blood. The gene calls are TRBV2 and TRBJ1-5; weak D call: TRBD1 (5 bases). The CDR3 is CAGSRSRESNQPQHF. As DNA, the CDR3 is TGTGCCGGCAGTAGATCCAGGGAGAGCAATCAGCCCCAGCATTTT.